Listed below are T cell receptor beta chains from one sample, sequenced in a study of blood T cell repertoires in COVID-19. Data came from immunoSEQ multiplex PCR; TCRdb stores just in-frame clones and leaves some out. In the table there are a few hundred thousand clones, 86% of which are singletons. The sample taken for sequencing was peripheral blood. The receptors come from a man aged 45-60 years with acute or convalescent COVID-19. Each CDR3 is given with its conserved first and last residue. D genes are given only for firm matches. Where a row states a size, it is once, few, many or the class of an expanded clone; other rows omit it.

j_call v_call d_call clone_size cdr3_aa cdr3_nt
TRBJ2-1 TRBV6-1 TRBD1 once CASSERTGNLNNEQFF TGTGCCAGCAGTGAAAGGACAGGGAATTTGAACAATGAGCAGTTCTTC
TRBJ1-2 TRBV7-3 NA NA CASSLGVGALEGYTF TGTGCCAGCAGCTTAGGAGTGGGAGCTTTAGAAGGCTACACCTTC
TRBJ2-5 TRBV19 NA NA CASSQYTAETQYF TGTGCCAGTAGTCAATACACAGCCGAGACCCAGTACTTC
TRBJ2-3 TRBV6-1 NA NA CASSALTSTLADTQYF TGTGCCAGCAGTGCCCTGACTAGTACTCTTGCAGATACGCAGTATTTT
TRBJ1-1 TRBV11-2 NA few CASSSPGRAQNTEAFF TGTGCCAGCAGCTCCCCCGGCAGGGCACAGAACACTGAAGCTTTCTTT
TRBJ2-1 TRBV10-1 TRBD2 once CASSAITSGGYNEQFF TGCGCCAGCAGTGCCATCACTAGCGGGGGCTACAATGAGCAGTTCTTC
TRBJ2-4 TRBV5-4 TRBD2 NA CASSLEGTRRNIQYF TGTGCCAGCAGCTTGGAAGGGACTAGGAGAAACATTCAGTACTTC
TRBJ1-2 TRBV6-5 TRBD1 NA CASRDSGDYGYTF TGTGCCAGCCGGGACAGTGGTGACTATGGCTACACCTTC
TRBJ1-1 TRBV7-6 NA NA CASSLGGAGYTEAFF TGTGCCAGCAGCTTAGGCGGTGCAGGGTACACTGAAGCTTTCTTT
TRBJ2-7 TRBV15 TRBD1 NA CATRATGQGLYEQYF TGTGCCACCAGAGCTACGGGACAGGGACTCTACGAGCAGTACTTC
TRBJ1-2 TRBV18 TRBD1 NA CASSPRAGGGPTNYGYTF TGTGCCAGCTCACCACGGGCAGGGGGCGGCCCAACCAACTATGGCTACACCTTC
TRBJ1-6 TRBV2 NA NA CASSETTGYNSPLHF TGTGCCAGCAGTGAGACGACAGGATATAATTCACCCCTCCACTTT
TRBJ1-1 TRBV6-4 NA NA CASSEGEFLMNTEAFF TGTGCCAGCAGTGAGGGAGAATTTCTTATGAACACTGAAGCTTTCTTT
TRBJ1-4 TRBV9 NA NA CASSVGGLVGEKLFF TGTGCCAGCAGCGTAGGAGGGTTGGTTGGTGAAAAACTGTTTTTT
TRBJ2-7 TRBV7-9 NA NA CASRPQGGSYEQYF TGTGCCAGCAGGCCCCAGGGGGGCTCCTACGAGCAGTACTTC
TRBJ1-6 TRBV6-5 TRBD1 NA CASSSQGQRINSPLHF TGTGCCAGCAGTTCCCAGGGACAGAGAATTAATTCACCCCTCCACTTT
TRBJ1-1 TRBV27 NA NA CASSVGQTLEAFF TGTGCCAGCAGTGTTGGACAGACCCTTGAAGCTTTCTTT
TRBJ1-2 TRBV19 NA NA CASNIDSNYGYTF TGTGCCAGTAACATTGACTCTAACTATGGCTACACCTTC
TRBJ2-7 TRBV19 TRBD2 NA CASSTGTSSYEQYF TGTGCCAGTAGTACAGGGACTAGCTCCTACGAGCAGTACTTC
TRBJ1-3 TRBV7-9 NA NA CASSLVAVSSGNTIYF TGTGCCAGCAGCTTAGTAGCGGTGAGCTCTGGAAACACCATATATTTT
TRBJ2-2 TRBV3-1/TRBV3-2 NA NA CASSQEGLDFTGELFF TGTGCCAGCAGCCAAGAGGGGCTAGATTTCACCGGGGAGCTGTTTTTT
TRBJ1-2 TRBV5-1 NA once CASSEDSYGYTF TGCGCCAGCAGCGAAGACAGCTATGGCTACACCTTC
TRBJ1-1 TRBV27 NA NA CASSFRVLSEAFF TGTGCCAGCAGTTTTCGGGTTCTGAGTGAAGCTTTCTTT
TRBJ2-1 TRBV6-5 NA once CASSYSGVSYNEQFF TGTGCCAGCAGTTACTCGGGAGTCTCCTACAATGAGCAGTTCTTC
TRBJ2-1 TRBV5-5 TRBD2 few CASSPSGENEQFF TGTGCCAGCAGTCCGAGCGGGGAAAATGAGCAGTTCTTC
TRBJ2-1 TRBV7-6 TRBD2 NA CASSLNVAGGFYNEQFF TGTGCCAGCAGCCTCAACGTAGCGGGGGGGTTTTACAATGAGCAGTTCTTC
TRBJ2-1 TRBV6-5 TRBD2 NA CASRRSGSYYNEQFF TGTGCCAGCAGACGTAGCGGGAGCTACTACAATGAGCAGTTCTTC
TRBJ1-6 TRBV6-5 NA NA CASNADNSYNSPLHF TGTGCCAGCAATGCGGACAACTCCTATAATTCACCCCTCCACTTT
TRBJ1-3 TRBV6-5 NA NA CASRRVPGNTIYF TGTGCCAGTCGGAGGGTCCCTGGAAACACCATATATTTT
TRBJ2-7 TRBV5-1 NA NA CASSTDSSYEQYF TGCGCCAGCAGCACCGACAGCTCCTACGAGCAGTACTTC
TRBJ1-2 TRBV19 NA once CASSPQTGSYGYTF TGTGCCAGTAGTCCTCAAACAGGGTCATACGGCTACACCTTC
TRBJ1-1 TRBV28 NA NA CASNSQGKNTEAFF TGTGCCAGCAACTCCCAGGGGAAGAACACTGAAGCTTTCTTT
TRBJ2-2 TRBV24-1 TRBD1 NA CATSDWDRAPNTGELFF TGTGCCACCAGTGATTGGGACAGGGCCCCTAACACCGGGGAGCTGTTTTTT
TRBJ1-1 TRBV6-6 NA once CASSYPSGQGAEAFF TGTGCCAGCAGTTACCCGAGTGGCCAGGGTGCTGAAGCTTTCTTT
TRBJ2-7 TRBV19 NA NA CASSTLLRGSSYEQYF TGTGCCAGTAGTACCCTCTTGAGGGGGTCTAGCTACGAGCAGTACTTC
TRBJ2-1 TRBV5-6 TRBD2 once CASSFRTSGNNEQFF TGTGCCAGCAGCTTCCGGACTAGCGGGAACAATGAGCAGTTCTTC
TRBJ2-7 TRBV12-3/TRBV12-4 TRBD1 NA CASSPGTGYEQYF TGTGCCAGCAGTCCCGGGACAGGCTACGAGCAGTACTTC
TRBJ1-5 TRBV10-2 NA once CASSGPGMDNQPQHF TGCGCCAGCAGTGGCCCAGGAATGGACAATCAGCCCCAGCATTTT
TRBJ2-3 TRBV29-1 NA NA CSVETGLSDTQYF TGCAGCGTTGAAACGGGACTGTCAGATACGCAGTATTTT
TRBJ1-1 TRBV6-6 TRBD1 NA CASSLYFNTGTGSTEAFF TGTGCCAGCAGTCTCTACTTTAATACCGGGACAGGGAGCACTGAAGCTTTCTTT
TRBJ2-7 TRBV6-6 TRBD2 once CASSLTSGGSSYEQYF TGTGCCAGCAGCCTTACTAGCGGGGGGAGCTCCTACGAGCAGTACTTC
TRBJ1-4 TRBV7-9 NA few CASSLAGRVLGEKLFF TGTGCCAGCAGCTTGGCGGGGAGAGTACTGGGTGAAAAACTGTTTTTT
TRBJ2-1 TRBV19 TRBD2 NA CASSPQGGLAGFYNEQFF TGTGCCAGTAGTCCCCAAGGAGGACTAGCGGGGTTCTACAATGAGCAGTTCTTC
TRBJ1-2 TRBV7-2 TRBD1 NA CASSLQGGRDGYTF TGTGCCAGCAGCTTACAAGGGGGCCGGGATGGCTACACCTTC